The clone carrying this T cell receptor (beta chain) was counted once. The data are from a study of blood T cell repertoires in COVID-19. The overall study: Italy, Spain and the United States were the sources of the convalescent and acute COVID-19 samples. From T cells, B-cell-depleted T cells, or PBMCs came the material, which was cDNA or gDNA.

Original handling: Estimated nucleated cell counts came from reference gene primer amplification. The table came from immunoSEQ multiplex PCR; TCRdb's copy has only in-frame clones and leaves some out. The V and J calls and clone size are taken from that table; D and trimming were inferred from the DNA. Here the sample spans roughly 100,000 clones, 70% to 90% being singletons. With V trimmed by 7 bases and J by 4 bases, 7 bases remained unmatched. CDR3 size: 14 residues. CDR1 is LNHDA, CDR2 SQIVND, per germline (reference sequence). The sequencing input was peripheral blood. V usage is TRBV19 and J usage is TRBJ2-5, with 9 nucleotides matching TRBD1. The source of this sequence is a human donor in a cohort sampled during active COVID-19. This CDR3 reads CASTPGTGRETQYF. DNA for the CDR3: TGTGCCAGTACCCCCGGGACAGGGAGAGAGACCCAGTACTTC.